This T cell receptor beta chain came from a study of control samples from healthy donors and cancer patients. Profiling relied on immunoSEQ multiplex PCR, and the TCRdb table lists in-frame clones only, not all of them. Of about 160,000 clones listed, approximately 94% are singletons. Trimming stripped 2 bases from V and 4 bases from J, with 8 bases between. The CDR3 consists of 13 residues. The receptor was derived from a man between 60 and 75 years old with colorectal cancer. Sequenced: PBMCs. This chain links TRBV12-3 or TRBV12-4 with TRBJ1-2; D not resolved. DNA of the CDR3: TGTGCCAGCAGTTTAAGCCGTCTCTATGGCTACACCTTC. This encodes CASSLSRLYGYTF.